Shown below are 32 T cell receptor beta chains from a single sample sequenced in a study of blood T cell repertoires in COVID-19. Sequencing used immunoSEQ multiplex PCR; TCRdb keeps in-frame clones, though not all of them. The sample contains approximately 120,000 clones, approximately 80% of which appear only once. What was sequenced was peripheral blood. The receptors were gathered from an elderly man with acute or convalescent COVID-19.

The V call is TRBV2, the J call TRBJ2-2, with TRBD2 identical over 9 bases. The CDR3 spans 17 residues. Germline trimming cut 6 bases from V and 5 bases from J; bases unmatched to any gene: 13. The germline V gene has CDR1 SNHLY and CDR2 FYNNEI. CDR3 region: CASRASSGEAITGELFF. For the CDR3, the DNA is TGTGCCAGCAGGGCGTCTAGCGGGGAGGCCATAACCGGGGAGCTGTTTTTT.

The chain recombines TRBV30 with TRBJ2-1; D is possibly TRBD1 (5 bases). CDR1 is GTSNPN, CDR2 SVGIG, per germline (reference sequence). The V end lost 3 bases, the J end lost 9 bases, and 12 bases lay between the germline ends. This CDR3 is 12 amino acids long. The CDR3 bases are TGTGCCTGGAGCGTCAGGGCTATTGAGCAGTTCTTC. It specifies CAWSVRAIEQFF.

V gene TRBV10-3 combines with J gene TRBJ1-2; 7 bases map to TRBD1. The CDR3 loop spans 14 amino acids. The J segment lost 8 bases and the V segment lost 1 base, leaving 7 bases of the junction unmatched. From germline, CDR1 is ENHRY and CDR2 SYGVKD. The CDR3 sequence is CAISEWKGAGGYTF. In DNA, the CDR3 is TGTGCCATCAGTGAGTGGAAGGGGGCAGGGGGCTACACCTTC.

The chain is built from TRBV5-1 and TRBJ1-6; D is undetermined. The CDR3 runs 14 residues. Trimming took 0 bases from V and 6 from J, leaving 7 bases between them. The germline CDR1 and CDR2 sequences are SGHRS and YFSETQ. The CDR3 coding sequence is TGCGCCAGCAGCTTGGATTTCGGTAATTCACCCCTCCACTTT. It codes for CASSLDFGNSPLHF. The variable domain in full, completed from reference TRBV5-1 and TRBJ1-6, reads KAGVTQTPRYLIKTRGQQVTLSCSPISGHRSVSWYQQTPGQGLQFLFEYFSETQRNKGNFPGRFSGRQFSNSRSEMNVSTLELGDSALYLCASSLDFGNSPLHFGNGTRLTVT.

V usage is TRBV6-6 and J usage is TRBJ1-4, with 10 bases fitting TRBD1. The CDR3 length is 16 residues. Germline CDR1 MNHNY, CDR2 SVGAGI (reference sequence). V trimming: 6 bases; J trimming: 5 bases; junction bases outside the gene matches: 9. The CDR3 sequence: CASSWGRTGGNEKLFF. The CDR3, as DNA: TGTGCCAGCAGCTGGGGTCGGACAGGGGGGAATGAAAAACTGTTTTTT.

The chain recombines TRBV7-2 with TRBJ1-6; TRBD1 matches at 7 bases. The CDR3 runs to 14 residues. V lost 6 bases, J lost 9 bases, and 8 bases stayed unmatched. In germline, CDR1 is SGHTA, CDR2 FQGNSA. The CDR3 bases are TGTGCCAGCAGGCCAACAGGGGTTAGTTCACCCCTCCACTTT. Amino acid sequence: CASRPTGVSSPLHF.

The CDR3: CASSETPDRVSEAFF. CDR3 DNA: TGTGCCAGCAGTGAAACTCCTGACAGGGTTTCAGAAGCTTTCTTT. The rearrangement joins TRBV6-4 to TRBJ1-1, with 7 nucleotides matching TRBD1. The CDR3 has 15 residues. V was clipped by 3 bases and J by 8 bases; unmatched bases: 12. Germline V gives CDR1 MRHNA, CDR2 SNTAGT.

The genes are TRBV6-6 and TRBJ1-4; D not certain. In germline, CDR1 is MNHNY, CDR2 SVGAGI (reference sequence). V was trimmed by 11 bases and J by 5 bases, leaving 12 bases between them. This CDR3 is built from 12 residues. As DNA, the CDR3 is TGTGCCCACAGAACGGGGAATGAAAAACTGTTTTTT. Translating it yields CAHRTGNEKLFF.

This sequence joins TRBV10-1 and TRBJ1-3, with no clear D. CDR1 and CDR2 (germline): WNHNN, SYGVQD (reference sequence). The V gene lost 8 bases and the J gene lost 0 bases, with 29 bases spanning the gap. The CDR3 sequence is 20 residues long. CDR3 sequence: CASHNEQFLRSKPSGNTIYF. CDR3 nucleotides: TGCGCCAGCCATAACGAACAGTTCCTCAGATCCAAACCCTCTGGAAACACCATATATTTT.

The V gene is TRBV29-1, the J gene TRBJ2-5, with D perhaps TRBD2 (5 bases). The germline CDR1 and CDR2 sequences are SQVTM and ANQGSEA. Trimming took off 6 bases at V and 5 bases at J, with 10 bases between the two ends. The CDR3 runs to 11 residues. The CDR3 is CSVEGGETQYF. For the CDR3, the DNA is TGCAGCGTCGAGGGTGGGGAGACCCAGTACTTC. Complete variable domain (other parts from reference TRBV29-1 and TRBJ2-5): SAVISQKPSRDICQRGTSLTIQCQVDSQVTMMFWYRQQPGQSLTLIATANQGSEATYESGFVIDKFPISRPNLTFSTLTVSNMSPEDSSIYLCSVEGGETQYFGPGTRLLVL.

The J gene is TRBJ2-7, the V gene TRBV18; tentatively, D is TRBD1 (6 bases). CDR3 length: 14 amino acids. Per germline, CDR1 KGHSH and CDR2 LQKENI. The V end lost 6 bases, the J end lost 1 base, and 13 bases lay between the germline ends. In DNA, the CDR3 is TGTGCCAGCTCCCAGAGCACAGGGTCCTACGAGCAGTACTTC. It is translated as CASSQSTGSYEQYF.

This clone was found once. The V gene is TRBV27, the J gene TRBJ2-7, with 8 bases that match TRBD2. Per germline, CDR1 MNHEY and CDR2 SMNVEV (reference sequence). After removal of 0 bases from V and 2 bases from J, the junction contained 3 bases not matched to a gene. This CDR3 contains 15 residues. Here the CDR3 reads CASSLSSGAPYEQYF. The CDR3, as DNA: TGTGCCAGCAGTTTATCTAGCGGGGCACCCTACGAGCAGTACTTC.

The chain is built from TRBV3-1 (or the pseudogene TRBV3-2) and TRBJ1-2; D is possibly TRBD1 (5 bases). The CDR3 runs 14 residues. Trimming cost V 1 base and J 5 bases, with 11 bases left between them. From germline, CDR1 is LGHDT and CDR2 YNNKEL (reference sequence). CDR3 amino acids: CASSQGTRDYGYTF. Here the CDR3 DNA reads TGTGCCAGCAGCCAAGGGACAAGAGATTATGGCTACACCTTC.

This rearrangement joins TRBV27 to TRBJ2-1; D is unresolved. Germline values: CDR1 MNHEY, CDR2 SMNVEV (reference sequence). The CDR3 loop spans 17 amino acids. V lost 4 bases to trimming and J lost 3 bases, with 19 bases between them. CDR3 sequence: CASSSTLLTSLYNEQFF. The DNA for the CDR3 is TGTGCCAGCAGTTCCACCCTCCTCACTTCCCTCTACAATGAGCAGTTCTTC.

The V gene is TRBV6-5, the J gene TRBJ1-1; D is unresolved. The CDR3 has 12 residues. Per the germline V gene, CDR1 is MNHEY and CDR2 is SVGAGI. With 6 bases removed from V and 10 bases from J, the gap between germline ends came to 15 bases. This CDR3 reads CASRMGDLGAFF. The CDR3 DNA follows: TGTGCCAGCAGGATGGGAGACCTAGGAGCTTTCTTT.

The rearrangement links TRBV7-2 to TRBJ2-3; D gene unclear. V lost 1 base and J lost 2, with 10 bases in between. Looked up from germline, CDR1 is SGHTA and CDR2 is FQGNSA. CDR3 length: 15 amino acids. The CDR3 region has the DNA TGTGCCAGCAGCTTAGTTGGTTCAGTCACAGATACGCAGTATTTT. This encodes CASSLVGSVTDTQYF.

The gene calls are TRBV20-1 and TRBJ1-1, with 7 bases that match TRBD1. Per the germline V gene, CDR1 is DFQATT and CDR2 is SNEGSKA (reference sequence). CDR3 size: 11 residues. Germline trimming cut 4 bases from V and 8 bases from J; bases unmatched to any gene: 4. Here the CDR3 DNA reads TGCAGTGCTACTGACAGGGTAGAAGCTTTCTTT. Protein sequence: CSATDRVEAFF.

V is TRBV5-1 and J is TRBJ2-7; 7 bases match TRBD1. This CDR3 has 14 amino acids. The ends lost 0 bases at V and 5 bases at J; junction bases unmatched: 5. Germline assignment: CDR1 SGHRS and CDR2 YFSETQ. The CDR3 reads CASSLVRTGDEQYF. The CDR3 DNA is TGCGCCAGCAGCTTGGTCCGCACAGGGGACGAGCAGTACTTC. The entire variable domain, with the rest obtained from reference TRBV5-1 and TRBJ2-7, is as follows: KAGVTQTPRYLIKTRGQQVTLSCSPISGHRSVSWYQQTPGQGLQFLFEYFSETQRNKGNFPGRFSGRQFSNSRSEMNVSTLELGDSALYLCASSLVRTGDEQYFGPGTRLTVT.

This clone was counted between two and nine times. The chain uses TRBV6-5 and TRBJ2-1, with 8 bases identical to TRBD2. Losses at the gene ends were 5 bases for V and 7 bases for J; bases not matched to a gene: 7. The CDR3 totals 14 residues. Per the germline V gene, CDR1 is MNHEY and CDR2 is SVGAGI. The CDR3 DNA is TGTGCCAGCAGTCCCGGGACTAGGTCTAATGAGCAGTTCTTC. Amino acid sequence: CASSPGTRSNEQFF.

The chain uses TRBV4-2 and TRBJ2-1; tentative D call: TRBD2 (6 bases). Germline V gene lookup returns CDR1 LGHNA and CDR2 YNFKEQ. Between the trimmed V and J ends, which lost 4 bases and 15 bases, there was a span of 19 bases. This CDR3 contains 13 residues. The CDR3 coding sequence is TGTGCCAGCAGCCCGTACGGGACTGGAGTTTTGTTCTTC. Translation: CASSPYGTGVLFF.

This rearrangement joins TRBV6-2 or TRBV6-3 to TRBJ2-2; D is unresolved. V dropped 2 bases and J dropped 5 bases, with 12 bases sitting between them. Per germline, CDR1 MNHEY and CDR2 SVGEGT. This CDR3 has 15 amino acids. As DNA, the CDR3 is TGTGCCAGCAGTTACCCGACACCCTTGACCGGGGAGCTGTTTTTT. It yields the protein CASSYPTPLTGELFF.

The chain carries TRBV7-6 and TRBJ1-6; D might be TRBD1 (6 bases). CDR1 SGHVS and CDR2 FNYEAQ come from the germline V gene. Trimming cost V 5 bases and J 7 bases, with 18 bases left between them. The CDR3 loop spans 16 amino acids. As DNA, the CDR3 is TGTGCCAGCAGCCCCAACAGGGTATTCGGGAATTCACCCCTCCACTTT. Translating it yields CASSPNRVFGNSPLHF.

Only one count was recorded for this clone. CDR3 DNA: TGTGCCAGCAGTTTATCCGAGGCTGCCGCCGGCTACACCTTC. It yields the protein CASSLSEAAAGYTF. This chain connects TRBV27 to TRBJ1-2; D is unresolved. The germline CDR1 and CDR2 sequences are MNHEY and SMNVEV (reference sequence). This CDR3 comprises 14 residues. V shed 0 bases and J shed 8 bases, with 13 bases lying between them.

V is TRBV5-1 and J is TRBJ1-1, with 9 bases matching TRBD1. Trimming cost V 3 bases and J 0 bases; bases outside gene matches: 3. Per germline, CDR1 SGHRS and CDR2 YFSETQ. This CDR3 is built from 15 residues. CDR3 region: CASSSGTGMNTEAFF. DNA for the CDR3: TGCGCCAGCAGCTCCGGGACAGGGATGAACACTGAAGCTTTCTTT.

The rearrangement uses TRBV3-1 (or the pseudogene TRBV3-2) and TRBJ1-1; 7 nucleotides align to TRBD1. With 0 bases clipped from V and 0 bases from J, the junction kept 10 bases outside the gene matches. The CDR3 has 18 residues. The germline gives CDR1 LGHDT, CDR2 YNNKEL (reference sequence). CDR3: CASSQDSGQLVMNTEAFF. In DNA form, the CDR3 reads TGTGCCAGCAGCCAAGATTCGGGACAGCTTGTCATGAACACTGAAGCTTTCTTT.

This clone was counted only a few times. The chain is built from TRBV5-1 and TRBJ2-7; a weak D match, TRBD1 (5 bases). The CDR3 covers 16 residues. V lost 3 bases and J lost 2, with 18 bases in between. CDR1 and CDR2 from the germline V gene are SGHRS and YFSETQ. The DNA of the CDR3 is TGCGCCAGCAGCTCCCCGAAAGCAGACAGAACCTACGAGCAGTACTTC. It is translated as CASSSPKADRTYEQYF.

The chain employs TRBV2 and TRBJ2-3, with 11 bases identical to TRBD2. The CDR3 loop spans 16 amino acids. The germline V gene has CDR1 SNHLY and CDR2 FYNNEI. The trim removed 7 bases at V and 2 bases at J, leaving 8 bases unmatched. The CDR3 spells CASNGLAGGPTDTQYF. DNA for the CDR3: TGTGCCAGCAATGGGCTAGCGGGGGGCCCCACAGATACGCAGTATTTT.

This clone has a handful of counts. V is TRBV9 and J is TRBJ1-1, with D perhaps TRBD1 (6 bases). This CDR3 spans 15 amino acids. V lost 1 base to trimming and J lost 7 bases, with 17 bases between them. Germline V gene lookup returns CDR1 SGDLS and CDR2 YYNGEE. The CDR3 reads CASSVLSGTPVEAFF. CDR3 sequence (DNA): TGTGCCAGCAGCGTACTATCCGGGACACCAGTTGAAGCTTTCTTT.

This chain joins TRBV6-5 and TRBJ1-6; unclear D gene. The CDR3 extends over 16 amino acids. With 0 bases removed from V and 2 bases from J, the gap between germline ends came to 8 bases. Germline CDR1 and CDR2: MNHEY and SVGAGI. CDR3 sequence reads: CASSYSHITYNSPLHF. The CDR3 DNA reads TGTGCCAGCAGTTACTCTCACATAACCTATAATTCACCCCTCCACTTT.

The rearrangement links TRBV30 to TRBJ1-5, with unresolved D. Germline-derived CDR1 and CDR2 are GTSNPN and SVGIG (reference sequence). The CDR3 consists of 13 residues. The V end lost 3 bases, the J end lost 0 bases, and 6 bases lay between the germline ends. In DNA form, the CDR3 reads TGTGCCTGGAGCAGTTATAGCAATCAGCCCCAGCATTTT. Translation gives CAWSSYSNQPQHF.

The chain combines TRBV15 with TRBJ1-5, with D uncertain. V lost 6 bases and J 2 bases, leaving 8 bases between the germline ends. This CDR3 has 13 residues. Germline CDR1 reads LNHNV; CDR2 reads YYDKDF (reference sequence). CDR3 region: CATRGEGNQPQHF. The CDR3, as DNA: TGTGCCACCAGGGGAGAAGGCAATCAGCCCCAGCATTTT.

This chain connects TRBV19 to TRBJ1-1, with no clear D. CDR3 length: 12 residues. Per the germline V gene, CDR1 is LNHDA and CDR2 is SQIVND (reference sequence). Trimming removed 6 bases from V and 1 base from J, with 6 bases in between. The CDR3 here is CASRKANTEAFF. The CDR3 DNA reads as TGTGCCAGTAGAAAAGCGAACACTGAAGCTTTCTTT.